Following are 13 T cell receptor beta chains from one sample sequenced in a study of blood T cell repertoires in COVID-19. Clones were sequenced by immunoSEQ multiplex PCR, and TCRdb holds only the in-frame ones, with some missing. The sample consists of around 260,000 clones, approximately 89% of them appearing once. Sequences were obtained from peripheral blood. The source of these receptors is a woman aged 30 to 39 with COVID-19, enrolled during active disease.

The chain couples TRBV3-1 (or the pseudogene TRBV3-2) to TRBJ2-6; D gene uncertain. The CDR3 consists of 16 residues. V dropped 8 bases and J dropped 1 base, with 15 bases sitting between them. The V gene's germline CDR1 is LGHDT and CDR2 YNNKEL (reference sequence). The DNA for the CDR3 is TGTGCCAGCTGTACAGAGTCGAATTCTGGGGCCAACGTCCTGACTTTC. It specifies CASCTESNSGANVLTF.

V usage is TRBV2 and J usage is TRBJ1-2; D is possibly TRBD1 (5 bases). The V end lost 6 bases, the J end lost 4 bases, and 18 bases lay between the germline ends. The CDR3 is made up of 15 amino acids. Germline CDR1 SNHLY, CDR2 FYNNEI. CDR3 in amino acids: CASSPGTPLSYGYTF. The CDR3 coding sequence is TGTGCCAGCAGCCCCGGGACTCCCCTGAGCTATGGCTACACCTTC.

The rearrangement links TRBV9 to TRBJ1-5; 11 bases match TRBD1. With V trimmed by 4 bases and J by 6 bases, 6 bases remained unmatched. The length of the CDR3 is 15 residues. Germline CDR1 SGDLS, CDR2 YYNGEE. CDR3 region: CASSRTGGAGQPQHF. The CDR3 DNA follows: TGTGCCAGCAGCCGGACAGGGGGCGCAGGTCAGCCCCAGCATTTT.

This chain links TRBV7-9 with TRBJ1-3, with D perhaps matching TRBD1 (6 bases). Germline V gene sequence: CDR1 SEHNR, CDR2 FQNEAQ (reference sequence). Trimming removed 1 base at V and 4 bases at J, with 14 bases between. The CDR3 contains 16 residues. The CDR3 loop is CASSLVRGAAGNTIYF. In nucleotides, the CDR3 is TGTGCCAGCAGCTTAGTGCGGGGGGCAGCAGGAAACACCATATATTTT.

V gene TRBV6-5 combines with J gene TRBJ1-2; the match to TRBD1 covers 8 bases. V dropped 2 bases and J dropped 8; count of bases not matched to a gene: 7. Per germline, CDR1 MNHEY and CDR2 SVGAGI. This CDR3 contains 14 residues. CDR3: CASSYATGVEGYTF. The CDR3 nucleotides read TGTGCCAGCAGTTACGCGACAGGGGTAGAAGGCTACACCTTC.

The gene calls are TRBV6-5 and TRBJ1-6; D gene ambiguous. Germline lookup yields CDR1 MNHEY and CDR2 SVGAGI. The CDR3 sequence is 13 residues long. V lost 6 bases and J lost 10, with 13 bases in between. This chain's CDR3 is CASRKQRESPLHF. The CDR3 nucleotides are TGTGCCAGCAGAAAACAGAGGGAGTCACCCCTCCACTTT.

The CDR3 sequence: CASRTQGIYQPQHF. The CDR3 DNA sequence: TGTGCCAGCAGAACCCAGGGGATCTATCAGCCCCAGCATTTT. The chain joins TRBV28 to TRBJ1-5, with a possible D match to TRBD1 (6 bases). Trimming left V 6 bases short and J 5 bases short, with 14 bases between. CDR1 and CDR2 (germline): MDHEN, SYDVKM. The CDR3 runs to 14 residues.

The rearrangement uses TRBV5-1 and TRBJ2-7; D unresolved. V was pared by 0 bases and J by 1 base, with 11 bases between. The germline V gene has CDR1 SGHRS and CDR2 YFSETQ. This CDR3 comprises 15 residues. The CDR3 DNA follows: TGCGCCAGCAGCTTGGACAGATTACGTTCCTACGAGCAGTACTTC. Protein sequence: CASSLDRLRSYEQYF.

The chain couples TRBV6-6 to TRBJ2-7, with 9 positions matching TRBD2. The CDR3 consists of 14 residues. V shed 5 bases, J shed 3 bases, and the junction held 5 bases outside the gene matches. Germline CDR1 and CDR2: MNHNY and SVGAGI (reference sequence). Here the CDR3 reads CASSRLAENYEQYF. The CDR3 coding sequence is TGTGCCAGCAGTCGACTAGCGGAAAACTACGAGCAGTACTTC.

The V and J genes are TRBV6-5 and TRBJ2-7; 8 nucleotides align to TRBD1. The CDR3 has 15 amino acids. Germline CDR1 MNHEY, CDR2 SVGAGI. Unmatched junction bases numbered 9, after V lost 7 bases and J lost 1 base. The CDR3 loop is CASILGQEGSYEQYF. The DNA for the CDR3 is TGTGCCAGCATTCTGGGACAGGAAGGGTCCTACGAGCAGTACTTC.

The chain is built from TRBV5-1 and TRBJ2-1, with D perhaps TRBD1 (5 bases). V was shortened by 0 bases and J by 1 base, with 8 bases between the two germline ends. This CDR3 is built from 15 residues. The germline gives CDR1 SGHRS, CDR2 YFSETQ. The chain's CDR3 is CASSLGQTSYNEQFF. CDR3 DNA: TGCGCCAGCAGCTTGGGACAGACTTCCTACAATGAGCAGTTCTTC.

The chain carries TRBV11-2 and TRBJ2-5; 7 positions match TRBD2. The CDR3 extends over 18 amino acids. Germline CDR1 reads SGHAT; CDR2 reads FQNNGV. V lost 1 base, J lost 2 bases, and 13 bases stayed unmatched. CDR3 DNA sequence: TGTGCCAGCAGCTTAGTGGGCGGGAGAGAAGTTTGGCAAGAGACCCAGTACTTC. Translation: CASSLVGGREVWQETQYF.

The rearrangement uses TRBV6-5 and TRBJ1-5; TRBD1 matches 8 bases. The CDR3 covers 14 residues. Germline loops: CDR1 MNHEY, CDR2 SVGAGI. V was clipped by 6 bases and J by 1 base; unmatched bases: 2. DNA of the CDR3: TGTGCCAGCAGGGACAGGGTGAGCAATCAGCCCCAGCATTTT. Amino acids: CASRDRVSNQPQHF.